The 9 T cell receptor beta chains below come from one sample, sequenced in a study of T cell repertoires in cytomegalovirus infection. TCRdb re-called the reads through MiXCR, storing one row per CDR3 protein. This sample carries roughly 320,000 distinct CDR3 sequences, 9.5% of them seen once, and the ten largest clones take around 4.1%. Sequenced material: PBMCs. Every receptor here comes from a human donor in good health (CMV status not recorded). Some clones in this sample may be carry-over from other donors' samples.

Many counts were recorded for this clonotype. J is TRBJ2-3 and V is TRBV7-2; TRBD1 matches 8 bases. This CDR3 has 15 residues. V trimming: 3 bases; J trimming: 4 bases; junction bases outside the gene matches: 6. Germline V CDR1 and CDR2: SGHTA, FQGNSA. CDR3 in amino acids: CASSLQGAIADTQYF. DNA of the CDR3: TGTGCCAGCAGCTTGCAGGGGGCAATCGCAGATACGCAGTATTTT.

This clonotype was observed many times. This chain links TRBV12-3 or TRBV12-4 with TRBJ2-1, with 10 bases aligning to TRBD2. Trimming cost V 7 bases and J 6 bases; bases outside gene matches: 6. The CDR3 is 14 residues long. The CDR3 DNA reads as TGTGCCAGCAACCCTAGCGGGAGTCCCAATGAGCAGTTCTTC. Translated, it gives CASNPSGSPNEQFF.

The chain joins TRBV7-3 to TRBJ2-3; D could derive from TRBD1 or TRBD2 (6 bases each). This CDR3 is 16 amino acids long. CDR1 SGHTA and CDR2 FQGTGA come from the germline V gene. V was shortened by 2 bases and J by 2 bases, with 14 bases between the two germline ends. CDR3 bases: TGTGCCAGCAGCTTACTGGGGGGCCCATCCACAGATACGCAGTATTTT. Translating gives CASSLLGGPSTDTQYF.

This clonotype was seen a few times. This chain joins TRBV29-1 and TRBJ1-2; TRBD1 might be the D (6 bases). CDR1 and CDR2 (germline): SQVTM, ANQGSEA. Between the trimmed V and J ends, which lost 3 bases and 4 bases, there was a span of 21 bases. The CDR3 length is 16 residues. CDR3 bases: TGCAGCGTTGATGAGGGAAACAGGGAAGGAGGCTATGGCTACACCTTC. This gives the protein CSVDEGNREGGYGYTF.

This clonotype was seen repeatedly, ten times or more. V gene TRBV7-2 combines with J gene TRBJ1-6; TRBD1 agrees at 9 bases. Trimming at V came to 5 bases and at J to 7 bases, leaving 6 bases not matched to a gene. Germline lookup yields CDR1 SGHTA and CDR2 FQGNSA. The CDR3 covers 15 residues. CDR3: CASSRRQGDNSPLHF. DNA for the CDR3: TGTGCCAGCAGCAGGAGACAGGGGGACAATTCACCCCTCCACTTT.

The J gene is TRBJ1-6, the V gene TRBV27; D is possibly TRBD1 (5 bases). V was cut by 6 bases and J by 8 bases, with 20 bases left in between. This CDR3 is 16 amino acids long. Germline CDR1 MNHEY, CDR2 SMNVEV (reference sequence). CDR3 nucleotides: TGTGCCAGCAGGCCCGGGGTGGGGGGGAGATATTCACCCCTCCACTTT. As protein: CASRPGVGGRYSPLHF.

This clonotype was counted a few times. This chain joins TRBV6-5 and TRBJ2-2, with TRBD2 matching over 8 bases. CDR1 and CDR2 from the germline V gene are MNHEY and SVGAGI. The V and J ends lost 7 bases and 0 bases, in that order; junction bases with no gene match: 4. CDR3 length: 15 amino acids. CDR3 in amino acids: CASTRAGANTGELFF. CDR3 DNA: TGTGCCAGCACGCGAGCGGGGGCGAACACCGGGGAGCTGTTTTTT.

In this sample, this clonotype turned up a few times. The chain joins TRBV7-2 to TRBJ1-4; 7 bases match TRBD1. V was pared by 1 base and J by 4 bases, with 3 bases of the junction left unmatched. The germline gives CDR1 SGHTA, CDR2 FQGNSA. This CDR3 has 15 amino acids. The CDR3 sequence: CASSLVWDSNEKLFF. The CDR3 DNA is TGTGCCAGCAGCTTAGTGTGGGACAGTAATGAAAAACTGTTTTTT.

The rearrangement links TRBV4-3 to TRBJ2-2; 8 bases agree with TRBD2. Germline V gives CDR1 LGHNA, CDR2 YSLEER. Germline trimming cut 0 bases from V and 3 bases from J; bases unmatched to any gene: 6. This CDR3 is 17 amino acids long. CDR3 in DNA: TGCGCCAGCAGCCAAGATCGCGGGGGGTTTTACACCGGGGAGCTGTTTTTT. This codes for CASSQDRGGFYTGELFF.